What follows are 23 T cell receptor beta chains derived from one specimen sequenced in a study of CD8 T cells in ankylosing spondylitis. Using its own MiXCR run on the 5' RACE reads, TCRdb lists one record per CDR3 protein. This table has roughly 230,000 distinct CDR3 sequences, 8.2% appearing once. Sequenced sample: blood, either unsorted or a sorted T cell fraction (not recorded which). Every receptor here comes from a female donor with ankylosing spondylitis or in good health (not recorded which).

This clonotype was seen at least ten times. CDR3 amino acids: CASGTGELFF. The CDR3 DNA reads as TGTGCCAGCGGGACCGGGGAGCTGTTTTTT. The chain employs TRBV12-3 or TRBV12-4 and TRBJ2-2; D call uncertain. Trimming took off 8 bases at V and 5 bases at J, with 3 bases between the two ends. The length of the CDR3 is 10 residues.

This clonotype was seen repeatedly, ten times or more. The chain couples TRBV10-2 to TRBJ2-1; 8 nucleotides match TRBD2. The germline CDR1 and CDR2 sequences are WSHSY and SAAADI. This CDR3 comprises 12 residues. After removal of 11 bases from V and 5 bases from J, the junction contained 5 bases not matched to a gene. For the CDR3, the DNA is TGCGCCGCGATCGGGGGGGACAATGAGCAGTTCTTC. It is translated as CAAIGGDNEQFF.

This clonotype was observed at least ten times. The chain uses TRBV5-1 and TRBJ2-1, with 8 bases fitting TRBD2. The germline gives CDR1 SGHRS, CDR2 YFSETQ. V shed 4 bases and J 7 bases; nucleotides not matched to a gene: 13. This CDR3 region has 16 residues. CDR3 protein: CASSRDLSSGLNEQFF. CDR3 DNA sequence: TGCGCCAGCAGCCGGGACCTCTCTAGCGGGCTTAATGAGCAGTTCTTC.

The rearrangement links TRBV7-2 to TRBJ2-7; TRBD2 aligns across 9 bases. The CDR3 totals 15 residues. The trim removed 5 bases at V and 5 bases at J, leaving 10 bases unmatched. Germline V lookup: CDR1 SGHTA, CDR2 FQGNSA. CDR3 coding DNA: TGTGCCAGCAGCCTAGATGGCGGGAGGGTCGACGAGCAGTACTTC. Translating it yields CASSLDGGRVDEQYF.

V and J are TRBV7-9 and TRBJ2-3; no definite D call. This CDR3 has 12 residues. Trimming removed 0 bases from V and 6 bases from J, with 4 bases in between. Germline CDR1 reads SEHNR; CDR2 reads FQNEAQ (reference sequence). The CDR3 reads CASSLAIDTQYF. In DNA, the CDR3 is TGTGCCAGCAGCTTAGCGATTGATACGCAGTATTTT.

This clonotype was counted many times. This chain connects TRBV2 to TRBJ2-6; a weak D match, TRBD2 (5 bases). The CDR3 consists of 15 residues. The germline V gene has CDR1 SNHLY and CDR2 FYNNEI. Trimming removed 7 bases at V and 2 bases at J, with 12 bases between. DNA for the CDR3: TGTGCCAGCAATTTGGGAGTGACTGGGGCCAACGTCCTGACTTTC. Translated, it gives CASNLGVTGANVLTF.

This clonotype was observed at least ten times. The chain joins TRBV4-2 to TRBJ1-1; 8 bases are shared with TRBD1. Per germline, CDR1 LGHNA and CDR2 YNFKEQ. The CDR3 covers 14 residues. V lost 4 bases, J lost 5 bases, and 6 bases stayed unmatched. DNA for the CDR3: TGTGCCAGCAGCCGGACAGGGTCCGGGACTGAAGCTTTCTTT. This sequence encodes CASSRTGSGTEAFF.

This clonotype was seen ten or more times. The rearrangement joins TRBV25-1 to TRBJ2-3; D call uncertain. V lost 1 base to trimming and J lost 5 bases, with 7 bases between them. Germline V gene sequence: CDR1 MGHDK, CDR2 SYGVNS. The CDR3 contains 13 residues. The CDR3 loop is CASSEWVRDTQYF. The CDR3 nucleotides read TGTGCCAGCAGTGAATGGGTCCGAGATACGCAGTATTTT.

This clonotype has at least ten counts. V and J are TRBV19 and TRBJ2-7, with D tentatively TRBD1 (5 bases). CDR1 LNHDA and CDR2 SQIVND come from the germline V gene (reference sequence). V lost 5 bases and J lost 0, with 11 bases in between. The CDR3 totals 14 residues. This CDR3 reads CASSRKTVSYEQYF. CDR3 nucleotide sequence: TGTGCCAGTAGTCGCAAGACAGTCTCCTACGAGCAGTACTTC.

This clonotype has more than one count but fewer than ten. A read error may account for a junction end that differs from germline. The chain combines TRBV6-2 or TRBV6-3 with TRBJ1-1; 8 bases fit TRBD1. CDR1 and CDR2 from the germline V gene are MNHEY and SVGEGT. This CDR3 comprises 15 residues. The CDR3 sequence: CASTYPRGQGTEAFF. For the CDR3, the DNA is TGTGCCAGCACTTACCCCAGGGGGCAAGGGACTGAAGCTTTCTTT.

J is TRBJ2-2 and V is TRBV29-1; D might be TRBD1 (6 bases). The CDR3 has 14 amino acids. Trimming removed 7 bases from V and 7 bases from J, with 19 bases in between. Germline V gene data show CDR1 as SQVTM and CDR2 as ANQGSEA. The CDR3 spells CSAQGPSAIGELFF. The DNA of the CDR3 is TGCAGCGCACAGGGTCCCAGCGCGATCGGGGAGCTGTTTTTT.

This clonotype was seen repeatedly, ten times or more. This chain joins TRBV29-1 and TRBJ2-3, with 8 bases identical to TRBD1. CDR1 and CDR2 (germline): SQVTM, ANQGSEA. J gave up 9 bases and V 6 bases, and 5 bases lay outside the gene matches. The length of the CDR3 is 11 residues. CDR3 bases: TGCAGCGTCGGGGACAGGCAAACGCAGTATTTT. Amino acid sequence: CSVGDRQTQYF.

This clonotype has ten or more counts. The gene calls are TRBV20-1 and TRBJ2-4, with D perhaps matching TRBD2 (5 bases). CDR3 size: 13 residues. Germline assignment: CDR1 DFQATT and CDR2 SNEGSKA (reference sequence). The germline V and J ends were trimmed by 5 bases and 8 bases, with 16 bases remaining between them. The DNA for the CDR3 is TGCAGTGCTTACGGGGATTCCCGGGACATTCAGTACTTC. This translates into CSAYGDSRDIQYF.

This clonotype was recorded at least ten times. This chain links TRBV6-5 with TRBJ2-3; 7 bases match TRBD2. V lost 2 bases, J lost 6 bases, and 8 bases stayed unmatched. The CDR3 has 15 amino acids. Germline values: CDR1 MNHEY, CDR2 SVGAGI. CDR3 amino acids: CASSYPQRDGDTQYF. Written as DNA, the CDR3 is TGTGCCAGCAGTTACCCCCAGCGGGATGGGGATACGCAGTATTTT.

There are many counts of this clonotype. The chain combines TRBV20-1 with TRBJ2-7; 7 bases are shared with TRBD1. This CDR3 has 12 residues. Germline trimming cut 4 bases from V and 3 bases from J; bases unmatched to any gene: 3. From germline, CDR1 is DFQATT and CDR2 SNEGSKA (reference sequence). CDR3 in DNA: TGCAGTGCTAACCGGGACAGCTACGAGCAGTACTTC. This sequence encodes CSANRDSYEQYF.

This clonotype was seen repeatedly, ten times or more. The chain employs TRBV25-1 and TRBJ2-5; D is unclear. Germline V gene sequence: CDR1 MGHDK, CDR2 SYGVNS. V gave up 4 bases and J gave up 5 bases, with 17 bases separating them. The CDR3 spans 15 residues. The CDR3 region is CASSAGFRYGETQYF. CDR3 DNA sequence: TGTGCCAGCAGTGCCGGTTTCCGGTATGGGGAGACCCAGTACTTC.

There are a few counts of this clonotype. V and J are TRBV5-1 and TRBJ2-1, with TRBD2 matching 9 bases. Trimming removed 2 bases from V and 9 bases from J; junction bases left unmatched: 9. Germline V CDR1 and CDR2: SGHRS, YFSETQ. This CDR3 spans 15 amino acids. This CDR3 is CASSLGRTSDGEQFF. CDR3 nucleotide sequence: TGCGCCAGCAGCTTAGGCCGGACTAGCGACGGTGAGCAGTTCTTC.

The chain employs TRBV7-2 and TRBJ1-5, with D hard to call. The V end lost 3 bases, the J end lost 6 bases, and 12 bases lay between the germline ends. From germline, CDR1 is SGHTA and CDR2 FQGNSA. The CDR3 covers 14 residues. DNA for the CDR3: TGTGCCAGCAGCTTTTCGAGTGAGGGTCAGCCCCAGCATTTT. It codes for CASSFSSEGQPQHF.

Many counts were recorded for this clonotype. The V gene is TRBV20-1, the J gene TRBJ2-7, with D unresolved. The CDR3 spans 15 residues. Trimming cost V 3 bases and J 0 bases, with 15 bases left between them. Looked up from germline, CDR1 is DFQATT and CDR2 is SNEGSKA (reference sequence). The DNA of the CDR3 is TGCAGTGCTAGTAGTCTTTCACACGACTCCTACGAGCAGTACTTC. Translating gives CSASSLSHDSYEQYF.

This clonotype was recorded only once. The chain joins TRBV6-2 or TRBV6-3 to TRBJ2-7; possibly TRBD2 for D (5 bases). V was cut by 4 bases and J by 3 bases, with 10 bases left in between. The germline V gene has CDR1 MNHEY and CDR2 SVGEGT. CDR3 length: 13 residues. The CDR3 region has the DNA TGTGCCAGCAGTTGGCGGGTCGACTACGAGCAGTACTTC. The encoded protein is CASSWRVDYEQYF.

This clonotype was seen a few times. The chain has TRBV7-9 and TRBJ2-7; D possibly corresponds to TRBD1 (5 bases). V shed 4 bases and J shed 6 bases, with 16 bases lying between them. This CDR3 is built from 14 residues. Germline V lookup: CDR1 SEHNR, CDR2 FQNEAQ (reference sequence). This CDR3 is CASSSTGLGPEQYF. The CDR3 DNA is TGTGCCAGCAGCTCAACGGGCCTGGGGCCCGAGCAGTACTTC.

This clonotype has ten or more counts. The rearrangement uses TRBV4-3 and TRBJ2-2; D gene uncertain. The CDR3 contains 15 residues. Trimming left V 1 base short and J 1 base short, with 7 bases between. The germline gives CDR1 LGHNA, CDR2 YSLEER. As DNA, the CDR3 is TGCGCCAGCAGCCAAGTTGGCGGGAACACCGGGGAGCTGTTTTTT. Residues: CASSQVGGNTGELFF.

This clonotype has a count of ten or more. This chain connects TRBV4-3 to TRBJ2-7, with 10 bases fitting TRBD2. The ends lost 0 bases at V and 3 bases at J; junction bases unmatched: 5. Germline CDR1 is LGHNA and CDR2 is YSLEER. The CDR3 consists of 16 residues. The CDR3 DNA reads TGCGCCAGCAGCCAAGAGGCGACTAGCGGGTACTACGAGCAGTACTTC. It specifies CASSQEATSGYYEQYF.